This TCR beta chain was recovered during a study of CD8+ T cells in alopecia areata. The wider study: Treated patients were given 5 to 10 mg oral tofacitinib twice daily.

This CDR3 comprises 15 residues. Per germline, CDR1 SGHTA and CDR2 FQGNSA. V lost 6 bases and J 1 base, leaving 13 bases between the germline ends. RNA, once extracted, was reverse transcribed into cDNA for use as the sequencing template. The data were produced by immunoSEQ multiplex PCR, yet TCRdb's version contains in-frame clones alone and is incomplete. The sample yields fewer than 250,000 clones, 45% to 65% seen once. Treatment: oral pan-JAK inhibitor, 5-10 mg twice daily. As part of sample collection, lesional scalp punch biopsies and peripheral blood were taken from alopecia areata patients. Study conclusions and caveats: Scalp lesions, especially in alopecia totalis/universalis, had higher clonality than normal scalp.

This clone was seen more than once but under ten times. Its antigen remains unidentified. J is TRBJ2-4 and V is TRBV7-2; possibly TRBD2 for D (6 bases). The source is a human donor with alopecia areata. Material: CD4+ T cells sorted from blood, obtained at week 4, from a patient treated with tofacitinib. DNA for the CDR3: TGTGCCAGCAGTGGGGGGTTTAGTGCCAAAAACATTCAGTACTTC. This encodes CASSGGFSAKNIQYF. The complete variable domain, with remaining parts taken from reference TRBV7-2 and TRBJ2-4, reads GAGVSQSPSNKVTEKGKDVELRCDPISGHTALYWYRQSLGQGLEFLIYFQGNSAPDKSGLPSDRFSAERTGGSVSTLTIQRTQQEDSAVYLCASSGGFSAKNIQYFGAGTRLSVL.